This entry features one T cell receptor beta chain sequence. The antigen is undetermined. Being one base from a much bigger clone, this may be a read error. This record belongs to a study of T cells in Graves' hyperthyroidism and ophthalmopathy. Each diagnosis was grounded in clinical symptoms, serum thyroxine and TRAb, thyroid ultrasound, and orbital computed tomography. TCR beta CDR3 regions were amplified from RNA transcripts. First-round RT-PCR of the TCR CDR3 relied on the HTBI primer set. Each CDR3 protein gets one entry after TCRdb re-called the multiplex PCR reads with MiXCR. The table has hundreds of thousands of distinct CDR3 sequences, roughly 15% seen once; the top ten hold approximately 13%. Germline CDR1 SQVTM, CDR2 ANQGSEA. CDR3 length: 12 residues. Overall study results and limits: Prediction of ophthalmopathy progression came a median around 6.1 months pre-onset. By a 13 V-J model, ophthalmopathy was set apart from stable hyperthyroidism.

Sequencing was done on a sample of blood. This sequence originates from a man between 18 and 35 years old with Graves' ophthalmopathy. The chain couples TRBV29-1 to TRBJ2-7, with a tentative D call TRBD1 (6 bases). DNA for the CDR3: TGCAGCGTTGAGGGACACTTCTACGGGCAGTACTTC. Residues: CSVEGHFYGQYF.